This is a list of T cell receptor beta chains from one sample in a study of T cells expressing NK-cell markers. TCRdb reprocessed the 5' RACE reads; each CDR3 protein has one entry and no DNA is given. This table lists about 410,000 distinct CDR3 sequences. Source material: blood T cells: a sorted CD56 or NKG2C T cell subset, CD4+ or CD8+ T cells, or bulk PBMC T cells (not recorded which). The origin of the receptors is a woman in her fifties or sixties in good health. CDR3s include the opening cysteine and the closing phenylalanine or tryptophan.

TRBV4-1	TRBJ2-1	CASSQTGPGLAYYNEQFF
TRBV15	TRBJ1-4	CATSRDRQGSNEKLFF
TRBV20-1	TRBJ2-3	CSASGRGSTDTQYF
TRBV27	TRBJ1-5	CASSFSPGSGGPQHF
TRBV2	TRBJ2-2	CASSESLAGGPGELFF
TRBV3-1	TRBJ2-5	CASRTGGKYQETQYF
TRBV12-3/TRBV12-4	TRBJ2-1	CASSFVLDNEQFF
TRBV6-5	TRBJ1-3	CATEKEMGPGNTIYF
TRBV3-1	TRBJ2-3	CASSQVSGLAGFMDTQYF
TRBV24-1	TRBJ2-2	CATSDPSGRTGELFF
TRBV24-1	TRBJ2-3	CATSDPQMKGTDTQYF
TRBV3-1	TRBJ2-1	CASTGVLNNEQFF
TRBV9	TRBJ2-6	CASSGGGLAGISGANVLTF
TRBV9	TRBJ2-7	CASSAQGQSSYEQYF
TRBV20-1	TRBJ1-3	CSARLGGAPSGNTIYF
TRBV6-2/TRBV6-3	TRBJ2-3	CASSYDNVVSTDTQYF
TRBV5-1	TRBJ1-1	CASSTDGQGRTEAFF
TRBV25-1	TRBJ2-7	CASSDISDEQYF
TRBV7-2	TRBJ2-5	CASSLDGGSQETQYF
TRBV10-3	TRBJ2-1	CAISEMLAGAVDNEQFF
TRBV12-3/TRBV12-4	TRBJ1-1	CASSPPVRRMNTEAFF
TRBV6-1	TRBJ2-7	CASSEAPSGRYEQYF
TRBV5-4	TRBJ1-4	CASTLGGTNEKLFF
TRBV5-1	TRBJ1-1	CASSGLTPTTEAFF
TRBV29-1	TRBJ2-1	CSTSQTGGHNEQFF
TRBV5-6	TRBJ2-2	CASQANTGELFF
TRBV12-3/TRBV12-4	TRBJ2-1	CASSSLPGSDEQFF
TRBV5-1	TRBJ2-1	CASSGGLVNEQFF
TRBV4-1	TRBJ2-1	CASSFKPLGAHLDEQFF
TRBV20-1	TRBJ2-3	CSATVGGAHTDTQYF
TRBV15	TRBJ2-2	CATSRSESGGELFF
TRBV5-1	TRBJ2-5	CASRPPGQGKETQYF
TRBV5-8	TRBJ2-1	CASSLAQRRGEQFF
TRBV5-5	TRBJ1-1	CASSRGAKAFF
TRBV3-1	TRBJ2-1	CASSQVAGTMSSYNEQFF
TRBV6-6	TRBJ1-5	CASSYSIDGYSNQPQHF
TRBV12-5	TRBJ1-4	CASGFVTGSNEKLFF
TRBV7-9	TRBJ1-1	CASSFYGQGANEAFF
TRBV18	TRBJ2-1	CASSPRVAGESEQFF
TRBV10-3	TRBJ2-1	CAISGLAGEQFF
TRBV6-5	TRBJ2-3	CASSLTRYTDTQYF
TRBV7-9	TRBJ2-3	CASSAFDGITDTQYF
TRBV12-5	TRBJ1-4	CASGLDEKLFF
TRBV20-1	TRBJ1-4	CSANLGTERWEKLFF
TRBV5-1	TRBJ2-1	CASSLNLVTEQFF
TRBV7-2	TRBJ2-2	CASSLNSGLAGGELFF
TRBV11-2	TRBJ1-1	CASSLTTSQNTEAFF
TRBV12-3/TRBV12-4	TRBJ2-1	CASSSSGLVLGEQFF
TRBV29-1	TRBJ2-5	CSATVPVAGVGTQYF
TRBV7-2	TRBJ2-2	CASSPQWELFF
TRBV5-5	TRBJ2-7	CASRLAGPLEQYF
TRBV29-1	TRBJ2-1	CSVESLGTTQFF
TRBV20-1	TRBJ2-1	CSAKTQGLAGAYNEQFF
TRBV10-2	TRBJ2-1	CASAGQGWGEQFF
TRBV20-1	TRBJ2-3	CSANLLIRSGSSDTQYF